This TCR beta chain was sequenced in a study of CD8+ T cells in alopecia areata (dated by TCRdb to 2016 to 2018). Regarding the complete study: Treated patients were enrolled in an open-label pilot trial of oral tofacitinib at 5 to 10 mg twice daily for moderate-to-severe alopecia areata. Tofacitinib was given for 6 to 18 months, followed by 6 months of follow-up off drug to assess delayed response and recurrence. In treated patients, disease severity was measured using the SALT score, which gives the percentage of scalp surface area affected. The study used high-throughput TCRbeta sequencing to examine T cell clonal expansion in alopecia areata, in both the C3H/HeJ mouse model and human patients. Human TCRbeta sequencing covered scalp tissue and sorted CD4+ and CD8+ peripheral blood T cells from patchy and totalis/universalis alopecia areata patients and healthy controls. Tofacitinib-treated patients had biopsies at baseline and at 4 and 24 weeks of treatment, with a later scalp biopsy in several patients. Scalp clonality was compared across normal scalp (n=4), patchy alopecia areata scalp (n=8), and alopecia totalis/universalis scalp (n=8). The RNA source kit depended on sample type: the PAXgene miRNA kit for fixed scalp, the miRNeasy kit for PBMCs, and the RNeasy kit for mouse skin. immunoSEQ multiplex PCR using 35 Vbeta forward primers and 13 Jbeta reverse primers was used to amplify TCRbeta CDR3 regions.

The study at large found these results: Resident alphabeta T cells in normal human skin are also sequenced, complicating scalp TCR repertoire analysis, unlike mouse skin dominated by gammadelta T cells. Scalp clonality and the number of expanded CD8+ clones among the top 100 scalp clones were significantly decreased by tofacitinib. Because the treated cohort was small and had just a single nonresponder, larger studies are needed to establish links between baseline CD8+ expansion and response. Shared TCR sequences between patients were less evident than in mice, which may be partly attributable to HLA diversity in the patient population. During tofacitinib treatment, many expanded lesional clones remained in scalp and blood, and this persistence may partly explain relapse after treatment is stopped. Higher clonality and more expanded CD8+ clones were observed in lesional scalp than in normal scalp, particularly in alopecia totalis/universalis, a finding suggestive of antigenic drive.

The protocol used for the library was the immunoSEQ multiplex PCR assay. To provide template for TCR sequencing, every sample had RNA extracted and reverse transcribed into cDNA. SuperScript III was used to make first-strand cDNA, primed with a 2:1 mix of oligo-dT and random hexamers. A synthetic immune receptor repertoire was used to assess amplification bias, and residual bias was removed computationally. Turning to the authors' computational methods: Raw reads were preprocessed to remove errors, and CDR3 was defined by IMGT conventions from the conserved cysteine to phenylalanine. Clonality was computed by normalizing Shannon entropy by log2 of the number of productive unique TCRs and subtracting the result from 1. Whether each scalp clone was CD4 or CD8 was inferred by checking scalp TCRbeta sequences against the CD4 and CD8 repertoires from sorted blood. TCRdb retrieved this table from immuneACCESS and kept in-frame rearrangements only. Not all clones are present; in checked studies, unresolved V genes account for under half, and no reason is known for the remainder. D and trimming were read from the DNA, whereas the V and J calls and clone size are those reported in that table. The sample table lists about 200,000 clones, roughly 60% of them with a count of one. Approximately 1% of the sample is in the top ten clones.

As for this clone: The specificity of this receptor is unknown. No clone much larger than this one lies a single base away; base qualities are absent.

The time point label, as the study defines it: about 25 weeks on oral tofacitinib. Sample treatment or condition, as interpreted from the label and publication: oral pan-JAK inhibitor, 5-10 mg twice daily. Peripheral blood and lesional scalp punch biopsies were obtained from patients with alopecia areata. PBMCs were isolated by density centrifugation and stained for CD3, CD4 and CD8, and CD4+ and CD8+ T cells were sorted on a FACSAria. The sequence came from a human donor with alopecia areata. Material: CD4+ T cells sorted from blood, obtained at week 24, from a patient treated with tofacitinib.

DNA sequence: TGCAGCGTTGATGTCGGGGCCTCCTCTGGGGCCAACGTCCTGACTTTC. It codes for CSVDVGASSGANVLTF. The sequence links TRBV29-1 to TRBJ2-6, with the D gene possibly TRBD1 or TRBD2, each one fitting 5 bases. The germline V gene specifies SQVTM as CDR1 and ANQGSEA as CDR2. From its cysteine to its phenylalanine, the CDR3 spans 16 amino acids. CDR3 DNA is the only sequence kept; it has 48 bases, read in frame from the first base. The junction carries 12 bases between V and J, which are trimmed by 3 bases and 0 bases respectively.